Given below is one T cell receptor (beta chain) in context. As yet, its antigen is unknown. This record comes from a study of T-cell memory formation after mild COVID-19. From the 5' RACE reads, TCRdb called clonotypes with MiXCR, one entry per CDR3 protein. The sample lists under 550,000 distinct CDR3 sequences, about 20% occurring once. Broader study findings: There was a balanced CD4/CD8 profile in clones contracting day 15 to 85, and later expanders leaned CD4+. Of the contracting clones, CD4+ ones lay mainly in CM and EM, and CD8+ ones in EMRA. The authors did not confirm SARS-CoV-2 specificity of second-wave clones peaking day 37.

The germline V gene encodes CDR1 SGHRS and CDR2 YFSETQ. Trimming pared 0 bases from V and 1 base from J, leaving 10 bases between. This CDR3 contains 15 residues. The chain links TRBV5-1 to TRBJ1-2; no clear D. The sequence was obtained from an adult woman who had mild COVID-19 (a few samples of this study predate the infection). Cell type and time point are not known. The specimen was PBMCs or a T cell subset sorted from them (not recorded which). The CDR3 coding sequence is TGCGCCAGCAGCTTGGTGGCAGGAGATAACTATGGCTACACCTTC. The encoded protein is CASSLVAGDNYGYTF.